The next 10 T cell receptor beta chains were all read from a single sample in a study of T cell responses to AZD1222 COVID-19 vaccine. Method: immunoSEQ multiplex PCR; TCRdb's copy keeps in-frame clones and lacks some. The data show 70,000 to 100,000 clones, more than 85% seen once. Sequenced material: peripheral blood, taken 28 days after the second AZD1222 dose. These receptors originate from an adult who received the AZD1222 COVID-19 vaccine.

The chain links TRBV7-6 to TRBJ2-3, with D perhaps TRBD2 (5 bases). Germline CDR1 SGHVS, CDR2 FNYEAQ. V was trimmed by 5 bases and J by 5 bases, leaving 17 bases between them. This CDR3 contains 15 residues. The CDR3 nucleotides read TGTGCCAGCAGCCCCAGCGGTCTCGGGGTAGATACGCAGTATTTT. It codes for CASSPSGLGVDTQYF.

The V call is TRBV6-6, the J call TRBJ1-1; the D is unclear. Germline V gene sequence: CDR1 MNHNY, CDR2 SVGAGI (reference sequence). The V end was cut by 0 bases, the J end by 2 bases, with 10 bases between. The CDR3 consists of 15 residues. The CDR3 DNA follows: TGTGCCAGCAGTTACTCGCCAGAAATTAACACTGAAGCTTTCTTT. Translation gives CASSYSPEINTEAFF.

The J gene is TRBJ2-1, the V gene TRBV7-9; 9 bases fit TRBD1. The CDR3 length is 15 residues. The germline V gene has CDR1 SEHNR and CDR2 FQNEAQ (reference sequence). With 3 bases clipped from V and 6 bases from J, the junction kept 6 bases outside the gene matches. The CDR3 is CASSLRTGEGNEQFF. The CDR3 bases are TGTGCCAGCAGCTTGAGGACAGGGGAAGGCAATGAGCAGTTCTTC. Combining the CDR3 with reference TRBV7-9 and TRBJ2-1 gives the whole variable domain DTGVSQNPRHKITKRGQNVTFRCDPISEHNRLYWYRQTLGQGPEFLTYFQNEAQLEKSRLLSDRFSAERPKGSFSTLEIQRTEQGDSAMYLCASSLRTGEGNEQFFGPGTRLTVL.

In its sample, this clone was seen a few times. V is TRBV20-1 and J is TRBJ1-6; D is uncertain. CDR3 size: 13 residues. Germline CDR1 is DFQATT and CDR2 is SNEGSKA (reference sequence). V gave up 3 bases and J gave up 14 bases, with 17 bases separating them. CDR3 protein: CSASEESQFTLHF. The CDR3 DNA sequence: TGCAGTGCTAGTGAGGAGAGCCAATTCACCCTCCACTTT.

This clone has only one observation. The chain carries TRBV19 and TRBJ2-3; a possible D gene is TRBD1 (6 bases). This CDR3 spans 15 amino acids. The V end was cut by 4 bases, the J end by 1 base, with 12 bases between. Per germline, CDR1 LNHDA and CDR2 SQIVND (reference sequence). The CDR3 sequence is CASSRGQRGTDTQYF. Here the CDR3 DNA reads TGTGCCAGTAGTAGAGGACAGCGAGGCACAGATACGCAGTATTTT.

There are a few counts of this clone. The chain carries TRBV30 and TRBJ1-1; the D is unclear. V shed 0 bases and J shed 1 base, with 3 bases lying between them. CDR3 length: 12 residues. The germline V gene has CDR1 GTSNPN and CDR2 SVGIG (reference sequence). The CDR3 nucleotides read TGTGCCTGGAGTGTTCGGAACACTGAAGCTTTCTTT. This gives the protein CAWSVRNTEAFF.

The chain combines TRBV6-5 with TRBJ2-3, with unresolved D. Germline V gene data show CDR1 as MNHEY and CDR2 as SVGAGI. V was pared by 7 bases and J by 1 base, with 12 bases between. The CDR3 is 14 residues long. The CDR3 DNA reads TGTGCCAGCACCCGGGTGGCCGGCACAGATACGCAGTATTTT. Translation gives CASTRVAGTDTQYF.

The chain has TRBV28 and TRBJ1-1; a possible D gene is TRBD1 (6 bases). CDR1 MDHEN and CDR2 SYDVKM come from the germline V gene. Trimming left V 8 bases short and J 3 bases short, with 16 bases between. The CDR3 loop spans 14 amino acids. DNA for the CDR3: TGTGCCAGCTGGTCGGCGGGGGGCCACACTGAAGCTTTCTTT. Its protein product is CASWSAGGHTEAFF.

The rearrangement joins TRBV6-1 to TRBJ1-5; D unresolved. This CDR3 has 12 amino acids. V was cut by 7 bases and J by 5 bases, with 9 bases left in between. Germline-derived CDR1 and CDR2 are MNHNS and SASEGT. The CDR3 reads CASMARYQPQHF. CDR3 nucleotide sequence: TGTGCCAGCATGGCCAGGTATCAGCCCCAGCATTTT.

The chain couples TRBV29-1 to TRBJ2-5; TRBD2 aligns across 7 bases. This CDR3 comprises 15 residues. V dropped 1 base and J dropped 5; count of bases not matched to a gene: 10. Germline CDR1 SQVTM, CDR2 ANQGSEA. CDR3 bases: TGCAGCGTTGAAGGCTCGGGGGGTATTGGGGAGACCCAGTACTTC. Translating it yields CSVEGSGGIGETQYF. Looking up the rest from reference TRBV29-1 and TRBJ2-5 gives the full variable domain: SAVISQKPSRDICQRGTSLTIQCQVDSQVTMMFWYRQQPGQSLTLIATANQGSEATYESGFVIDKFPISRPNLTFSTLTVSNMSPEDSSIYLCSVEGSGGIGETQYFGPGTRLLVL.